This is a list of T cell receptor beta chains from one sample in a study of blood T cells in healthy people across ages. From the 5' RACE reads, TCRdb called clonotypes with MiXCR, one entry per CDR3 protein. The data show around 1.5 million distinct CDR3 sequences, with approximately 32% seen just once and about 10% held by the top ten. Sequenced: blood. These TCRs come from a woman aged 25 to 39 in good health. Both conserved end residues are part of each CDR3. A D gene is named only where the DNA matches it firmly. Only part of the rows carry a size: once, few, many, or a class if the clone is expanded.

clone_size	j_call	v_call	d_call	cdr3_nt	cdr3_aa
-	TRBJ1-2	TRBV27	-	TGTGCCAGCAGTTTGACGTCCGCGAGGCCAAATAACGGCTACACCTTC	CASSLTSARPNNGYTF
-	TRBJ2-7	TRBV30	TRBD1	TGTGCCTGGCAATCGGGACAGGGGAACGAGCAGTACTTC	CAWQSGQGNEQYF
-	TRBJ2-7	TRBV24-1	TRBD2	TGTGCCACCAGTGATTCTAGCGGGAGTTACGAGCAGTACTTC	CATSDSSGSYEQYF
-	TRBJ1-4	TRBV20-1	-	TGCAGTGCCGTAGAATACGGAGTTCCAAAAAAACTGTTTTTT	CSAVEYGVPKKLFF
few	TRBJ2-5	TRBV27	-	TGTGCCAGCAGTATGCAAATGGGGGCCCAAGAGACCCAGTACTTC	CASSMQMGAQETQYF
-	TRBJ2-1	TRBV7-9	-	TGTGCCAGCAGCTTAGCGCTAGGACTCTACAATGAGCAGTTCTTC	CASSLALGLYNEQFF
-	TRBJ2-7	TRBV12-3/TRBV12-4	-	TGTGCCAGCAGTTTATACGGTTCGTCCGAGCAGTACTTC	CASSLYGSSEQYF
-	TRBJ2-7	TRBV11-2	TRBD2	TGTGCCAGCAGCTTAACGACAGTGCACTCTAGCGGGACAATCTACGAGCAGTACTTC	CASSLTTVHSSGTIYEQYF
-	TRBJ2-7	TRBV7-2	TRBD2	TGTGCCAGCAGACGTCTCGGGACTAGCGGAAACGGTGAGCAGTACTTC	CASRRLGTSGNGEQYF
-	TRBJ2-5	TRBV20-1	-	TGCAGTGCTAGAGATCGGGGGACGGAAACCCAGAACTTC	CSARDRGTETQNF
few	TRBJ2-1	TRBV3-1	TRBD2	TGTGCCAGCAGCCCAGATGGTTCTGGACTAGCGGGAGTGGATGAGCAGTTCTTC	CASSPDGSGLAGVDEQFF
-	TRBJ2-7	TRBV6-6	-	TGTGCCAGCATAGGAGCGGCCGGCTCCTACGAGCAGTACTTC	CASIGAAGSYEQYF
few	TRBJ2-7	TRBV4-1	TRBD2	TGCGCCAGCAGCCCGGAGTGGCGGGGGGCCTACGAGCAGTACTTC	CASSPEWRGAYEQYF
many	TRBJ2-7	TRBV10-3	-	TGTGCCATCAGTCACAGGGATTCCTACGAGCAGTACTTC	CAISHRDSYEQYF
few	TRBJ2-1	TRBV3-1	-	TGTGCCAGCGCCGGGTACACTGAGCAGTTCTTC	CASAGYTEQFF
few	TRBJ2-7	TRBV5-6	-	TGTGCCAGCAGCTCCAGACGGAGGAGCTCCTACGAGCAGTACTTC	CASSSRRRSSYEQYF
-	TRBJ2-1	TRBV9	-	TGTGCCAGCAGCACCCAGGGCGGGGCAACCTACAATGAGCAGTTCTTC	CASSTQGGATYNEQFF
few	TRBJ2-1	TRBV20-1	TRBD2	TGCAGTGCTGTACCCGGACTAGCGGCCTACAATGAGCAGTTCTTC	CSAVPGLAAYNEQFF
many	TRBJ1-2	TRBV29-1	-	TGCAGCGCCCCAGAGAGGGGACCACACAGGGAGGGCTACACCTTC	CSAPERGPHREGYTF
once	TRBJ1-4	TRBV11-2	TRBD1	TGTGCCAGCAGCTCGGACAGGGAGGGAAAACGGTTTTTT	CASSSDREGKRFF
few	TRBJ2-5	TRBV20-1	TRBD1	TGCAGTGCAACTCGGGGACAGGGGGAGACCCAGTACTTC	CSATRGQGETQYF
-	TRBJ2-5	TRBV7-9	-	TGTGCCAGCAGCTGGGTCTCTCAAGAGACCCAGTACTTC	CASSWVSQETQYF
-	TRBJ2-1	TRBV4-1	-	TGCGCCAGCAGCCCCTCCCAGAGACCTAGTTCCTACAATGAGCAGTTCTTC	CASSPSQRPSSYNEQFF
few	TRBJ2-3	TRBV5-4	-	TGTGCCAGCAGCCAGACAAATGGGTATACGCAGTATTTT	CASSQTNGYTQYF
few	TRBJ2-1	TRBV5-1	-	TGCGCCAGCAGCTTGGCTCGGTGGGCCTACAATGAGCAGTTCTTC	CASSLARWAYNEQFF
-	TRBJ2-3	TRBV12-3/TRBV12-4	TRBD2	TGTGCCAGCAGTCTTATACTAGCGGGAGGAGGAGTATCAGATACGCAGTATTTT	CASSLILAGGGVSDTQYF
-	TRBJ2-7	TRBV25-1	TRBD2	TGTGCCAGCAGTGAGCTAGCGGGAGCCATCGGCGAGCAGTACTTC	CASSELAGAIGEQYF
-	TRBJ1-2	TRBV28	-	TGTGCCAGCAGTTTTTGGCAGCAAGAGGTGGATGGCTACACCTTC	CASSFWQQEVDGYTF
-	TRBJ1-5	TRBV10-3	TRBD1	TGTGCCATCAGTGATAGGACAGGGCAGGGGCAGCCCCAGCATTTT	CAISDRTGQGQPQHF
few	TRBJ2-7	TRBV7-9	TRBD1	TGTGCCAGCAGCGCTACCGGGACAGGGCGAGACGAGCAGTACTTC	CASSATGTGRDEQYF
few	TRBJ2-3	TRBV9	-	TGTGCCAGCAGCGTAGATACCGCGGATACGCAGTATTTT	CASSVDTADTQYF
-	TRBJ2-3	TRBV7-9	TRBD2	TGTGCCAGCAGCTCTGCGACTAGCGGTGACCGGGATACGCAGTATTTT	CASSSATSGDRDTQYF
-	TRBJ1-6	TRBV6-5	-	TGTGCCAGCCCGAACCCCCCCGGCGATGTCTGTTCACCCCTCCACTTT	CASPNPPGDVCSPLHF
few	TRBJ2-7	TRBV21-1	-	TGTGCCAGCAGCAAGTTACAGGGTAAGGAGCAGTACTTC	CASSKLQGKEQYF
-	TRBJ1-2	TRBV7-9	TRBD1	TGTGCCAGCAGCTTAGAAGGAGACAGGGTGTCCTATGGCTACACCTTC	CASSLEGDRVSYGYTF
-	TRBJ1-4	TRBV12-3/TRBV12-4	-	TGTGCCAGCAGTTTCGGGACGGGCTATAATGAAAAACTGTTTTTT	CASSFGTGYNEKLFF
-	TRBJ2-7	TRBV27	-	TGTGCCAGCCATCCATTTTATAAGGGCGTCCCCACCTACGAGCAGTACTTC	CASHPFYKGVPTYEQYF